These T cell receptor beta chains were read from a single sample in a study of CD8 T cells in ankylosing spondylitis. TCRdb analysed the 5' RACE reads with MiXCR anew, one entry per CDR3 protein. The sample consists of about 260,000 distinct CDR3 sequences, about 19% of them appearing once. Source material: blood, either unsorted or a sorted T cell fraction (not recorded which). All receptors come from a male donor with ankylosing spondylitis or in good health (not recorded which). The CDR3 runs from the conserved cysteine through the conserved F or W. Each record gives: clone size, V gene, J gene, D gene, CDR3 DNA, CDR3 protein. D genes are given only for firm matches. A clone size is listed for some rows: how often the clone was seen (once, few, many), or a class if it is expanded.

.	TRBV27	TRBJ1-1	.	TGTGCCAGCAGTTTATCGCGGCCAGGGAGGGACACTGAAGCTTTCTTT	CASSLSRPGRDTEAFF
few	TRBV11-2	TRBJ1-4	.	TGTGCCAGCAGCTTAGAAGGGGGGGTTGGCGAAAAACTGTTTTTT	CASSLEGGVGEKLFF
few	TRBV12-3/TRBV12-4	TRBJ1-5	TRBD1	TGTGCCAGCAGTTTTGGGACAGGGGGCGGTCAGCCCCAGCATTTT	CASSFGTGGGQPQHF
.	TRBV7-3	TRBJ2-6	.	TGTGCCAGCAGTCCCCCGACCCTCTCTGGGGCCAACGTCCTGACTTTC	CASSPPTLSGANVLTF
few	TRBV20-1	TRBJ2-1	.	TGCAGTGCTAGAGATATGGGGGAGAGCTCCTACAATGAGCAGTTCTTC	CSARDMGESSYNEQFF
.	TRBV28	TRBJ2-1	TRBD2	TGTGCCAGCATTACGCGGGGGTCCTACAATGAGCAGTTCTTC	CASITRGSYNEQFF
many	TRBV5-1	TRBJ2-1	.	TGCGCCAGCAGCTTGGGGGCATCCTACAATGAGCAGTTCTTC	CASSLGASYNEQFF
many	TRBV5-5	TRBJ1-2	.	TGTGCCAGCAGCTTGGAAGGAGACCGGCTGGGGGGCTACACCTTC	CASSLEGDRLGGYTF
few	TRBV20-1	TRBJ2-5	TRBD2	TGCAGTGCTGCGGGGACTAGCGGGAGGGGCCGGGAGACCCAGTACTTC	CSAAGTSGRGRETQYF
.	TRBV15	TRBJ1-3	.	TGTGCCACCAGCATCTTAGGGGACGGAAACACCATATATTTT	CATSILGDGNTIYF
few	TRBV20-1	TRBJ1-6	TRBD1	TGCAGTGCAGAGAGGACAGGGCGGAATTCACCCCTCCACTTT	CSAERTGRNSPLHF
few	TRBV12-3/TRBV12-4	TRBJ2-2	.	TGTGCCAGCAGGCTCTTCGGGGAGCTGTTTTTT	CASRLFGELFF
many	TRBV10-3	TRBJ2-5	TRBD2	TGTGCCATCAGAGGGACTAGCGGGTCACAAGAGACCCAGTACTTC	CAIRGTSGSQETQYF
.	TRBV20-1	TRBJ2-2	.	TGCAGTGCTAGAGTAGAGGGATCCACCGGGGAGCTGTTTTTT	CSARVEGSTGELFF
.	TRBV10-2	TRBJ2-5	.	TGCGCCAGCAGTGACAGGGGGGGGACCCAGTACTTC	CASSDRGGTQYF
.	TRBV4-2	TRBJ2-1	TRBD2	TGTGCCAGCAGCCAAGGGGGGACTAGCGGGAGTCAGTACAATGAGCAGTTCTTC	CASSQGGTSGSQYNEQFF
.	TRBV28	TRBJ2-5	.	TGTGCCAGCAGTTTAAGGGGGATCCAAGAGACCCAGTACTTC	CASSLRGIQETQYF
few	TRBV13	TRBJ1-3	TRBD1	TGTGCCAGCAGCCAGAACCCCGGGACAGGGGATGGAAACACCATATATTTT	CASSQNPGTGDGNTIYF
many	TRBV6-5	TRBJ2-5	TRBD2	TGTGCCAGCAGTTACTCGACTAGCGGGCACGAAGAGACCCAGTACTTC	CASSYSTSGHEETQYF
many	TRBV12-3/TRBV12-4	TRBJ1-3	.	TGTGCCAGCAGTTTAGGCGGTCTGACTGGAAACACCATATATTTT	CASSLGGLTGNTIYF
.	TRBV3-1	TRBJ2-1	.	TGTGCCAGCAGCCAAGGGCAGGAGCAGTTCTTC	CASSQGQEQFF
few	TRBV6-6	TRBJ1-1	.	TGTGCCAGCAGTTACCCATTGAACACTGAAGCTTTCTTT	CASSYPLNTEAFF
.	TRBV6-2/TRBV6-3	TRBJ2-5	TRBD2	TGTGCCAGCAGTTACCTACCCTGGACTAGCGGGGGGCACCAAGAGACCCAGTACTTC	CASSYLPWTSGGHQETQYF
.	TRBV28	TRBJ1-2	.	TGTGCCAGCAGTTTATTAGGGCAGCTATATGGCTACACCTTC	CASSLLGQLYGYTF
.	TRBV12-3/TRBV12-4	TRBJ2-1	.	TGTGCCAGCAGACCACGTCTACTCTCCTACAATGAGCAGTTCTTC	CASRPRLLSYNEQFF
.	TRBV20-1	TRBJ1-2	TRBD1	TGCAGTGCCAGGACAGGAGGCTACACCTTC	CSARTGGYTF
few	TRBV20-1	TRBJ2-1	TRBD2	TGCAGTGCCAACCACCTCCCGGGACTAGCGGGACACAGCTCCTACAATGAGCAGTTCTTC	CSANHLPGLAGHSSYNEQFF
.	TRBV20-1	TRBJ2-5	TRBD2	TGCAGTGCTACTGGGACTAGCGGGAGTGAGACCCAGTACTTC	CSATGTSGSETQYF
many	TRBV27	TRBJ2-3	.	TGTGCCAGCAGTTTAACCGTGACGGCAGATACGCAGTATTTT	CASSLTVTADTQYF
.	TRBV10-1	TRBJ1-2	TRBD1	TGCGCCAACCGAAGGACAGGGGCTCTGGTTAACTATGGCTACACCTTC	CANRRTGALVNYGYTF
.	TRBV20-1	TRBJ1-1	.	TGCAGTGCTAGAACAGGGAGGGACACTGAAGCTTTCTTT	CSARTGRDTEAFF
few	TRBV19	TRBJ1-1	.	TGTGCCAGTAGAGGAGGTCATGAAGCTTTCTTT	CASRGGHEAFF
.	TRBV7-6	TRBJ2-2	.	TGTGCCAGCAGCGTTATGGGGGGGCTCACCGGGGAGCTGTTTTTT	CASSVMGGLTGELFF
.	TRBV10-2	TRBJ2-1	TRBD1	TGCGCCAGCAGTGGGGGACAGGGACAGTTCTTC	CASSGGQGQFF
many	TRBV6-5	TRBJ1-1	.	TGTGCCAGCAGTTACCCCCAGGGGCGGGGGGTTACTGAAGCTTTCTTT	CASSYPQGRGVTEAFF
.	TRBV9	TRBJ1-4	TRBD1	TGTGCCAGCAGCGACGGGGACAGGGGAGGGAAAAATGAAAAACTGTTTTTT	CASSDGDRGGKNEKLFF
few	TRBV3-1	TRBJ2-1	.	TGTGCCAGCAGCCAAGACCTATACAATGAGCAGTTCTTC	CASSQDLYNEQFF
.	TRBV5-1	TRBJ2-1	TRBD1	TGCGCCAGCAAGCTGGACAGGGGGGATGAGCAGTTCTTC	CASKLDRGDEQFF
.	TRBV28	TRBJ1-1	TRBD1	TGTGCCAGCAGTCCGCAGGGACAGACGAACACTGAAGCTTTCTTT	CASSPQGQTNTEAFF
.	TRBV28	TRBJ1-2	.	TGTGCCAGTTACGGGGGGCTTGGCTATGGCTACACCTTC	CASYGGLGYGYTF